This T cell receptor (beta chain) emerged from a study of blood T cell dynamics during melanoma immunotherapy. Study as a whole: Metastatic melanoma patients received first-line pembrolizumab or nivolumab plus ipilimumab.

Regarding time point: pre-treatment baseline. Sampling occurred pretreatment (T0) and at week 3 (W3), after cycle one of checkpoint blockade. Patients had no prior systemic cancer treatment, immunosuppressants or other active cancers. CDR1 SGHRS and CDR2 YFSETQ come from the germline V gene. The CDR3 length is 14 residues. V was shortened by 0 bases and J by 5 bases, with 10 bases between the two germline ends. Method: immunoSEQ multiplex PCR; TCRdb's copy keeps in-frame clones and lacks some. This sample has about 6,300 clones; 80% to 95% occur once, and the top ten carry 12%. The sequence came from a human donor with melanoma. The gene calls are TRBV5-1 and TRBJ2-3; D gene uncertain. The material sequenced was cell-free DNA from blood, taken from a patient treated with checkpoint blockade. CDR3 sequence (DNA): TGCGCCAGCAGCTTGGCCTTAGCCGTAGATACGCAGTATTTT. It encodes CASSLALAVDTQYF.